This TCR beta chain emerged from a study of regulatory T cells in long-lasting Graves disease. Across the study: It was over 5 years of antithyroid drugs, with positive TSH receptor antibodies, that meant persistent Graves' disease. Study-level points and caveats: Whereas new patients shared roughly 910 public clonotypes, persistent patients shared more, at some 2,700.

Time point of the sample: persistent/refractory GD, antithyroid drugs over 5 years with positive TRAb. Construction of the TCR library relied on RNA isolated from PBMCs. This clonotype was counted a few times. Its antigen remains unidentified. CDR3 regions were amplified by Arm-PCR using iRepertoire HTBI primers to build TCR beta libraries. Per the study methods: The identification of 62 TRBV and 11 to 15 TRBJ segments was made across samples. TCRdb fed the multiplex PCR reads into MiXCR, producing one record per CDR3 protein. None of the V and J calls come from the authors' own analysis; TCRdb made them. This table has approximately 500,000 distinct CDR3 sequences, about 22% appearing once. Trimming at V came to 3 bases and at J to 7 bases, leaving 7 bases not matched to a gene. The CDR3 totals 15 residues. CDR1 is LNHDA, CDR2 SQIVND, per germline (reference sequence).

The gene calls are TRBV19 and TRBJ1-4; 8 bases are a match to TRBD1. The sample was peripheral blood mononuclear cells (PBMCs), taken when the disease was refractory, from a patient treated with antithyroid drugs. This TCR was sampled from a female donor with Graves disease. The CDR3 bases are TGTGCCAGTAGTATGTTGGACAGGGAGAGTGAAAAACTGTTTTTT. It yields the protein CASSMLDRESEKLFF.